This T cell receptor beta chain appears in the sequencing data of a study of cytomegalovirus exposure and HLA in healthy donors. Study results and caveats: Owing to their indistinguishability, certain V segments, notably TRBV6-2 and TRBV6-3, were excluded.

About this clone: What it binds is unknown.

Vbeta (60) and Jbeta (13) primers were used in the PCR. TCRdb's copy holds only in-frame clones and misses some; the assay was immunoSEQ multiplex PCR. The sample lists under 130,000 clones; around 75% were seen once. Unmatched junction bases numbered 6, after V lost 8 bases and J lost 3 bases. CDR1 is SGHVS, CDR2 FNYEAQ, per germline. The length of the CDR3 is 13 residues. The sequencing input was PBMCs. This sequence originates from a man under 40 in good health and CMV-seropositive. The chain recombines TRBV7-6 with TRBJ2-5; 7 bases match TRBD2. CDR3 amino acids: CASSLAEKETQYF. The CDR3 DNA reads as TGTGCCAGCTCTCTAGCGGAGAAAGAGACCCAGTACTTC.